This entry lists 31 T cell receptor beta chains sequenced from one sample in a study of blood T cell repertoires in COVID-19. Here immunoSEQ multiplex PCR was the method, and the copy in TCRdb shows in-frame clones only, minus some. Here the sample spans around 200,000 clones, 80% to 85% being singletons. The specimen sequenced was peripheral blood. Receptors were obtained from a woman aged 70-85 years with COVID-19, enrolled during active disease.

The CDR3 nucleotides read TGTGCCAGCACCGCTGGACAGGCAGCCAGCTATGGCTACACCTTC. Translation: CASTAGQAASYGYTF. The rearrangement links TRBV28 to TRBJ1-2; 7 bases fit TRBD1. Looked up from germline, CDR1 is MDHEN and CDR2 is SYDVKM. The V and J ends lost 7 bases and 4 bases, in that order; junction bases with no gene match: 12. This CDR3 has 15 amino acids.

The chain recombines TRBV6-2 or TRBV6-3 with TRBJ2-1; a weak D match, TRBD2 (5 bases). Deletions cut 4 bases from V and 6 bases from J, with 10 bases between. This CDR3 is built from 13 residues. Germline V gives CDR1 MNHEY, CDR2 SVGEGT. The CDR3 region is CASSSTSSNEQFF. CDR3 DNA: TGTGCCAGCAGTTCAACTAGTTCCAATGAGCAGTTCTTC.

This chain's CDR3 is CASSPKDRWSAFF. The CDR3 coding sequence is TGTGCCAGCTCACCAAAAGACAGGTGGTCGGCTTTCTTT. The V and J genes are TRBV18 and TRBJ1-1; maybe TRBD1 (6 bases). Germline V lookup: CDR1 KGHSH, CDR2 LQKENI. This CDR3 has 13 amino acids. V was pared by 2 bases and J by 11 bases, with 15 bases between.

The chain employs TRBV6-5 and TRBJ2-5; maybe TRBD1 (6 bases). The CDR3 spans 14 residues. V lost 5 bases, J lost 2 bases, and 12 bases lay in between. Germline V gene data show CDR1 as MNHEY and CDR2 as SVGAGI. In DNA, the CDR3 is TGTGCCAGCAGTCGGGACATAGATCAAGAGACCCAGTACTTC. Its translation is CASSRDIDQETQYF.

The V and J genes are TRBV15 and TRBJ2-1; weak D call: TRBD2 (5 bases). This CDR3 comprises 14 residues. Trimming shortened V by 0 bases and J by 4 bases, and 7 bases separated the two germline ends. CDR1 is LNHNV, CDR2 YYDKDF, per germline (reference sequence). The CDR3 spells CATSREAEYNEQFF. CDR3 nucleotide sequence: TGTGCCACCAGCAGAGAAGCGGAGTACAATGAGCAGTTCTTC.

The CDR3 DNA is TGTGCCAGCAGCTTAGGACCGAGGAGGGGCCCTCTCGATGAGCAGTTCTTC. Translating gives CASSLGPRRGPLDEQFF. This sequence joins TRBV7-8 and TRBJ2-1; possibly TRBD2 for D (6 bases). The CDR3 loop spans 17 amino acids. Trimming shortened V by 1 base and J by 8 bases, and 21 bases separated the two germline ends. Germline V lookup: CDR1 SGHVS, CDR2 FQNEAQ.

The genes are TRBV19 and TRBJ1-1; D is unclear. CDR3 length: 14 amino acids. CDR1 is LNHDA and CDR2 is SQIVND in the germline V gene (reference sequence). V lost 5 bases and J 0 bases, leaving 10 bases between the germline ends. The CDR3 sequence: CASSFSGLNTEAFF. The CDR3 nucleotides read TGTGCCAGTAGTTTCTCAGGTTTGAACACTGAAGCTTTCTTT.

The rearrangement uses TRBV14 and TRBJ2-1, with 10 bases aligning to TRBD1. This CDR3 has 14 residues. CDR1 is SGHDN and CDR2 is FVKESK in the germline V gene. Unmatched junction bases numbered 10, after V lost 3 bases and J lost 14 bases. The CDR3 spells CASSQRGQGGEKFF. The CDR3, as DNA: TGTGCCAGCAGCCAGAGAGGACAGGGGGGAGAGAAGTTCTTC.

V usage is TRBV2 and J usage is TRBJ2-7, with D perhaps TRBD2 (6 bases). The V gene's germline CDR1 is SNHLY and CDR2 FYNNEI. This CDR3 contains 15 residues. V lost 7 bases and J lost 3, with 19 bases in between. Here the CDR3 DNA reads TGTGCCAGCATGTCTGGGCTGGGAGGCCGCTACGAGCAGTACTTC. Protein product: CASMSGLGGRYEQYF.

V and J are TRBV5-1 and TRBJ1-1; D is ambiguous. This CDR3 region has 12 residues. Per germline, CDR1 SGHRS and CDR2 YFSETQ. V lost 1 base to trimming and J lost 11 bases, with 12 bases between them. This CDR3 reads CASSLSGQAAFF. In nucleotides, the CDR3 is TGCGCCAGCAGCTTGTCAGGTCAGGCGGCTTTCTTT.

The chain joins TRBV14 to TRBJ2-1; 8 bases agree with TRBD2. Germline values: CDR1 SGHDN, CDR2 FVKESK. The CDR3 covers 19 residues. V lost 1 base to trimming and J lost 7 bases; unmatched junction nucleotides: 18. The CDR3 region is CASSQVTPVFAGGVNEQFF. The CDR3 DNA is TGTGCCAGCAGCCAAGTTACCCCGGTTTTCGCGGGAGGCGTAAATGAGCAGTTCTTC.

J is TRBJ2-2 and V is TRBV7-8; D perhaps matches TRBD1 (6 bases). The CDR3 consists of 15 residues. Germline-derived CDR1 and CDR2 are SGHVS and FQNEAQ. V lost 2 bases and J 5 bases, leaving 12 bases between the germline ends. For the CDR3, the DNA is TGTGCCAGCAGCTTATCAATAGACAGGACCGGGGAGCTGTTTTTT. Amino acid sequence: CASSLSIDRTGELFF.

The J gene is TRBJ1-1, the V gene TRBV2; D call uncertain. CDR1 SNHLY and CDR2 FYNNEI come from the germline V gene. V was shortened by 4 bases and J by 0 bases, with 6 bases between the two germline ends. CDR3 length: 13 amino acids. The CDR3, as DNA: TGTGCCAGCAGTGGTGGGCTGAACACTGAAGCTTTCTTT. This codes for CASSGGLNTEAFF.

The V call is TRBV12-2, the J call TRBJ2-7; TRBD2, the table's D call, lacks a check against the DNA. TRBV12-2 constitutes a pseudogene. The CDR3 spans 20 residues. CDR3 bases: TGTCCAAGGCGCCCCCCCTTTTCGGGGGTGGGGGGGCGGGGGTCCTACGAGCAGTACTTC. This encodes CPRRPPFSGVGGRGSYEQYF.

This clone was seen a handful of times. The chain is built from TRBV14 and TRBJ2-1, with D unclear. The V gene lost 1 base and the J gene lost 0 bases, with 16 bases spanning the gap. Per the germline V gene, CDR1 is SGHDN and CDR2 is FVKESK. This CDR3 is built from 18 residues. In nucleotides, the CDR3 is TGTGCCAGCAGCCAAGGTAGAGCAGGTACCAGCTCCTACAATGAGCAGTTCTTC. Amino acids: CASSQGRAGTSSYNEQFF.

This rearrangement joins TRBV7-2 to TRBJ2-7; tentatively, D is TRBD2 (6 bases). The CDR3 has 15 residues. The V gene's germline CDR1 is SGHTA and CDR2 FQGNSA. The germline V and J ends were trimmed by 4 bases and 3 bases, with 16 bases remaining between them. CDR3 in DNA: TGTGCCAGCAGCTCCCTAAGCGGGTCAATCTACGAGCAGTACTTC. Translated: CASSSLSGSIYEQYF.

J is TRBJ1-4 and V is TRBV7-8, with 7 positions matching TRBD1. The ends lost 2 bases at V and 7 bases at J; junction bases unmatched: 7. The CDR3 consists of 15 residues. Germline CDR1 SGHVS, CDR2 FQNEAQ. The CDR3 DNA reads TGTGCCAGCAGCTTATACGGGACAGCCTCTGAAAAACTGTTTTTT. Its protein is CASSLYGTASEKLFF.

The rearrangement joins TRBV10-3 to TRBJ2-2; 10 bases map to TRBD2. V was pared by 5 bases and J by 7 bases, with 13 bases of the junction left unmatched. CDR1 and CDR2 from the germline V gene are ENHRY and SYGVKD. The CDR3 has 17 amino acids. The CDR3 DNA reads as TGTGCCATCAGTCCTAGCGGGGGCTCCACTGGGGGCGGGGAGCTGTTTTTT. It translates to CAISPSGGSTGGGELFF.

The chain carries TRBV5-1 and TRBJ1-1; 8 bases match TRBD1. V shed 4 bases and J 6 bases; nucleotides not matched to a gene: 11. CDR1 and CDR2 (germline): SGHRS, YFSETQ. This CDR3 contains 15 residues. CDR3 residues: CASSLRQGTKAEAFF. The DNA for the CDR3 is TGCGCCAGCAGCCTCCGACAGGGGACTAAGGCTGAAGCTTTCTTT.

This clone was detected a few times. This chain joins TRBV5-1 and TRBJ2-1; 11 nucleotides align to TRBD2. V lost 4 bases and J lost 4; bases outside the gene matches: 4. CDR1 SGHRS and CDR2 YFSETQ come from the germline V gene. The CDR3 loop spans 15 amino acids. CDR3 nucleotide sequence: TGCGCCAGCAGCCCCGGGACTAGCGGTTACAATGAGCAGTTCTTC. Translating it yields CASSPGTSGYNEQFF.

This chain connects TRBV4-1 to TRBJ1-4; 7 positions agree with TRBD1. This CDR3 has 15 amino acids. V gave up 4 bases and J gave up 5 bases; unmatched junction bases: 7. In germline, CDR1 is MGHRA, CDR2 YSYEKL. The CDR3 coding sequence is TGCGCCAGCAGCCCAAAGGGGGCGCGGAATGAAAAACTGTTTTTT. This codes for CASSPKGARNEKLFF.

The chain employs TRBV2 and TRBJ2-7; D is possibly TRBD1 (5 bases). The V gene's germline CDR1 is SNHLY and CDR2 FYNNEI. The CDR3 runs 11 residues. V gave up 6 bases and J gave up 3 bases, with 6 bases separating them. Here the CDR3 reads CASRTDYEQYF. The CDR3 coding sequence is TGTGCCAGCAGGACAGACTACGAGCAGTACTTC.

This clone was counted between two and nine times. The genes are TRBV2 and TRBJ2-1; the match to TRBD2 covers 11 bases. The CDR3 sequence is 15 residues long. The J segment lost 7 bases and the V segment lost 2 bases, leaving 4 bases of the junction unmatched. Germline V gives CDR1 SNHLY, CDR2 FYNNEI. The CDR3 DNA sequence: TGTGCCAGCAGTGAAATGACTAGCGGGGTTAATGAGCAGTTCTTC. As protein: CASSEMTSGVNEQFF.

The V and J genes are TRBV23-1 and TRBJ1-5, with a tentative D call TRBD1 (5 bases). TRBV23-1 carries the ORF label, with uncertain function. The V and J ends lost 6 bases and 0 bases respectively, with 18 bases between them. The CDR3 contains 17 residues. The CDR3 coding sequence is TGCGCCAGCAGCCATAGCGGGGCCCTCTTTAGCAATCAGCCCCAGCATTTT. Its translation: CASSHSGALFSNQPQHF.

The CDR3 DNA follows: TGTGCCAGCAGCCCGACTAGCGGGAGTTACCCCCAGTACTTC. It encodes CASSPTSGSYPQYF. The rearrangement joins TRBV7-2 to TRBJ2-7; 12 bases match TRBD2. Per the germline V gene, CDR1 is SGHTA and CDR2 is FQGNSA. The CDR3 totals 14 residues. The junction had 9 bases not matched to a gene; V was cut back by 5 bases and J by 10 bases.

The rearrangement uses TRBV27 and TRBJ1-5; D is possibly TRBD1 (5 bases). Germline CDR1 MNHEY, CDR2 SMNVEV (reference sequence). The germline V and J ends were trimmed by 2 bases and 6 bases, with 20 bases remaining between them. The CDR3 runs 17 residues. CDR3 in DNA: TGTGCCAGCAGTTTAAGCGGGCCAGGGTGGAGGAGTCAGCCCCAGCATTTT. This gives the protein CASSLSGPGWRSQPQHF.

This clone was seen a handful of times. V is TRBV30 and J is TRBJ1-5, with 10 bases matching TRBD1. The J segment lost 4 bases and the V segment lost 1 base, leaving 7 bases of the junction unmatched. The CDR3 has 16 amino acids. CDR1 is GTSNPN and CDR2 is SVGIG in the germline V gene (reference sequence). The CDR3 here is CAWSARDRGRNQPQHF. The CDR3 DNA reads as TGTGCCTGGAGTGCCAGGGACAGGGGCCGGAATCAGCCCCAGCATTTT.

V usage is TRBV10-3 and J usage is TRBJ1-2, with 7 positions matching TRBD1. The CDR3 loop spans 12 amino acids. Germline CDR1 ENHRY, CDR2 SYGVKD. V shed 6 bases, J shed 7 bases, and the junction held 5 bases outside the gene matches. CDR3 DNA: TGTGCCATCAGAAGGGGGCTGATTGGCTACACCTTC. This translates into CAIRRGLIGYTF.

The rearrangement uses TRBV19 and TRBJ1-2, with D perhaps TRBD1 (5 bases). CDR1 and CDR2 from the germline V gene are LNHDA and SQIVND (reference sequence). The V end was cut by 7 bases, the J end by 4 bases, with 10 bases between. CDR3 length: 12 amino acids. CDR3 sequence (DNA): TGTGCCAGTACCCAGGGCCTCTATGGCTACACCTTC. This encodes CASTQGLYGYTF.

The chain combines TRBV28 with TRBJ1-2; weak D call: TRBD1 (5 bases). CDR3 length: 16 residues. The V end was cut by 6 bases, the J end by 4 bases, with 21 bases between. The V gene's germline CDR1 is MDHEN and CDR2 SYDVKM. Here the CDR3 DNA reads TGTGCCAGCAGGGGGCGCGCCGGGACTGATACCTATGGCTACACCTTC. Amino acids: CASRGRAGTDTYGYTF.

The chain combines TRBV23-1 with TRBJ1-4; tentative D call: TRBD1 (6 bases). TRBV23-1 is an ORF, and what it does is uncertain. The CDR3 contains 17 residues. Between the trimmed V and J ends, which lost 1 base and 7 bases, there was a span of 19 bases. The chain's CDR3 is CASSQLGPGQGSEKLFF. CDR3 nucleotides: TGCGCCAGCAGTCAATTAGGCCCGGGACAAGGAAGTGAAAAACTGTTTTTT.